This is a list of T cell receptor beta chains from one sample in a study of identical twins. TCRdb itself ran the 5' RACE reads through MiXCR, one entry per CDR3 protein. Here the sample spans around 250,000 distinct CDR3 sequences, 12% being singletons. These data were also reused for a study on yellow fever vaccine responses in identical twins.

The sequencing sample was made of memory (CD45RO+) T cells sorted from blood. The receptors originated from a woman aged 18 to 35 in good health. Both conserved end residues are trimmed from each CDR3. Fields, in order: V gene, J gene, CDR3 protein.

TRBV10-3	TRBJ2-5	AISVADNQETQY
TRBV11-1	TRBJ2-2	ASSLAPLVLAGKLNTGELF
TRBV18	TRBJ1-2	ASSPTNKGLNGYT
TRBV2	TRBJ2-1	ASSGALGLAGTISSYNEQF
TRBV6-5	TRBJ1-1	ASSHGREGTEAF
TRBV27	TRBJ2-7	ASSWASGGDYEQY
TRBV28	TRBJ2-1	ASSSLAMAGAHGEQF
TRBV2	TRBJ2-3	ASSQAMLGLAGGTDTQY
TRBV12-3/TRBV12-4	TRBJ1-1	ASSLQAGANTEAF
TRBV20-1	TRBJ1-1	SASAGEAEAF
TRBV19	TRBJ2-1	ASKQGLSYNEQF
TRBV5-8	TRBJ2-3	ASSLEGRSSTDTQY
TRBV5-5	TRBJ1-3	ASSLLTGGSGNTIY
TRBV12-3/TRBV12-4	TRBJ2-1	ASQPAQGAYNEQF
TRBV20-1	TRBJ2-5	SARDPAAGETQY
TRBV28	TRBJ1-2	ASSFVDLNYGYT
TRBV5-7	TRBJ2-7	ARGLRQNYEQY
TRBV5-5	TRBJ2-1	ASSPIKRGGLVNEQF
TRBV10-3	TRBJ1-5	AISDHGTGEGQPQH
TRBV4-2	TRBJ2-5	ASSQGEQGAETQY
TRBV5-1	TRBJ2-7	ASSLAGTDLYEQY
TRBV20-1	TRBJ2-5	SVRAGAGETQY
TRBV5-1	TRBJ2-7	ASRVLAGYEQY
TRBV5-1	TRBJ1-2	ASSLGGAAGYT
TRBV6-5	TRBJ2-1	ASSYSFQGKNEQF
TRBV12-3/TRBV12-4	TRBJ1-3	ASSEGFGNTIY
TRBV15	TRBJ1-1	ATRRPNVEAF
TRBV7-9	TRBJ2-1	ASSYRDQSREQF
TRBV6-6	TRBJ2-5	ASSYYTGLQETQY
TRBV28	TRBJ2-5	ASSEQWTVREETQY
TRBV7-2	TRBJ2-7	ASSLDRVSEQY
TRBV3-1	TRBJ1-2	ASSPGKGPYGYT
TRBV10-3	TRBJ2-5	ASGQGASETQY
TRBV20-1	TRBJ2-1	CASDQMSPGRRQEQF
TRBV7-2	TRBJ2-3	ASSLGGQGIDTQY
TRBV20-1	TRBJ2-3	SARESGGGLDTQY
TRBV6-5	TRBJ2-3	ASRASVTQY
TRBV2	TRBJ1-5	ASSDGPGRNQPQH
TRBV6-2/TRBV6-3	TRBJ2-2	ASSKGQGWSGELF
TRBV20-1	TRBJ2-3	SARRGGEADTQY
TRBV5-1	TRBJ2-7	ASSPSSSPAYEQY
TRBV20-1	TRBJ2-3	SASRAGGDTQY
TRBV4-2	TRBJ2-7	ASSQVLGSYEQY
TRBV24-1	TRBJ1-2	ATSDTAGTGGYGYT
TRBV6-5	TRBJ1-2	ASSYSAGGYGYT
TRBV5-6	TRBJ1-5	ASSTRQGAEKPQH
TRBV7-2	TRBJ2-5	ASSNRAPQEETQY
TRBV2	TRBJ2-3	ASIADGPALLDTQY
TRBV15	TRBJ1-2	ATSRDRGGYT
TRBV20-1	TRBJ2-7	SANRVGYEQY
TRBV2	TRBJ2-1	AFTTERGYSYNEQF
TRBV18	TRBJ2-1	ASSYAVNSYNEQF
TRBV19	TRBJ2-7	ATASGQDTYEQY
TRBV4-1	TRBJ2-7	ASSQDLKEAHYEQY
TRBV7-2	TRBJ2-5	ASSLGSGGESPQY
TRBV20-1	TRBJ2-7	SARGQVYEQY